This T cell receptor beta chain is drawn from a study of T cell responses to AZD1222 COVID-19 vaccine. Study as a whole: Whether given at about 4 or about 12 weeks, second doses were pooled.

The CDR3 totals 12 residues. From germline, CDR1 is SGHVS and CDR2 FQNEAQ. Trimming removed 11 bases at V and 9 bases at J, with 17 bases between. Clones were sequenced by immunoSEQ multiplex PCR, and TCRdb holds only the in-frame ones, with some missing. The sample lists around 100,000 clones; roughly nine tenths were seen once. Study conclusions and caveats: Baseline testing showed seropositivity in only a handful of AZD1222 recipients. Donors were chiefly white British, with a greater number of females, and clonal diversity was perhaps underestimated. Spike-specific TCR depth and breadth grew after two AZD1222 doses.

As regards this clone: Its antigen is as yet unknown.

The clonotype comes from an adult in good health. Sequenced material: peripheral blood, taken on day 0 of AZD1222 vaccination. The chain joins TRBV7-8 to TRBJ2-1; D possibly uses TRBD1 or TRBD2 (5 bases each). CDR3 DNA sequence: TGTGCCCTCCATGGGACGCGCGGTGAGCAGTTCTTC. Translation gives CALHGTRGEQFF.